This T cell receptor (beta chain) was recovered during a study of blood T cell repertoires in COVID-19 (dated by TCRdb to 2020 to 2022). As for the study more broadly: Collaborator samples came from the United States, Italy and Spain and covered acute and convalescent phases of COVID-19. The repertoires were released in a freely available public database meant as a resource for research on the immune response to SARS-CoV-2. A de-identified subject ID, COVID-19 status, age in years and sex were almost always included in the sample metadata. Samples were obtained from the ongoing ImmuneRACE study (first 160 participants) and from some 1,200 subjects provided by 6 global collaborators. Where HLA class I and class II types were available, the types were taken from metadata supplied by the sample provider, not from assay-based typing. The prospective study material was composed of cDNA or gDNA derived from T cells, B-cell-depleted T cells, or PBMCs. The dataset comprised deeply sampled blood TCRbeta repertoires from subjects exposed to, actively infected with, or recovered from COVID-19. Study-wide conclusions, independent of this receptor: The amount of clinical and demographic metadata varied by source and participant and was provided uncurated.

In regard to this clone: Its antigen is unknown. Base-call qualities are not available, and no considerably larger clone is one nucleotide away.

Participants in the prospective study were aged about 18 to 89 years, lived in some 24 United States geographic areas, and enrolled through a virtual design. To assign participants to cohorts, the prospective study relied on clinical history that participants themselves reported in a screening survey and a study questionnaire. In the prospective study, mobile phlebotomists collected whole blood, serum and a nasopharyngeal or oropharyngeal swab from each participant. Additional blood draws and questionnaires over an approximately 2-month period could optionally be provided by prospective study participants. Blood samples from the prospective study were shipped frozen or at room temperature prior to DNA extraction. The immunoSEQ Assay, a bias-controlled multiplex PCR, was used to amplify TCRbeta CDR3 regions from genomic DNA. Processing in the source paper ran as follows. The number of nucleated cells in each sample was estimated from the amplification of reference gene primers within the assay. Sequence reads were collapsed and filtered to measure the absolute abundance of every unique TCRbeta CDR3 rearrangement. Productive Simpson clonality was computed per sample as the square root of Simpson's diversity index over productive rearrangements. Here the immuneACCESS table is served through TCRdb, limited to in-frame sequences with V and J called. Missing clones are a known gap in these copies; in checked studies unresolved V genes cover under half, and the rest lacks a known reason. D and trimming were read from the DNA, whereas the V and J calls and clone size are those reported in that table. The sample table lists about 140,000 clones, roughly 84% of them with a count of one. 4.5% to 5.5% of the sample rests with the top ten.

Sequenced sample: PBMCs or T cells enriched from blood (not recorded which). This TCR came from a man between 40 and 49 years old with acute COVID-19.

The CDR3 region reads CASSRGLTGPPGELFF. The DNA sequence follows: TGTGCCAGCAGCCGAGGACTGACAGGGCCCCCCGGGGAGCTGTTTTTT. The rearranged segments are TRBV14 and TRBJ2-2; 7 nucleotides in the junction match TRBD1. The CDR3, from cysteine to phenylalanine, totals 16 residues. The retained sequence is limited to the CDR3, 48 bases, with the frame set at the first base. Taken from the germline V gene, the CDR1 and CDR2 loops are SGHDN and FVKESK. V lost 4 bases and J lost 6 bases, and the count of bases not matched to a germline gene is 11.